This T cell receptor (beta chain) was captured in a study of blood T cell repertoires in COVID-19. Per germline, CDR1 SGHVS and CDR2 FNYEAQ. Deletions cut 5 bases from V and 4 bases from J, with 17 bases between. The CDR3 sequence is 15 residues long. Profiling relied on immunoSEQ multiplex PCR, and the TCRdb table lists in-frame clones only, not all of them. The sample lists some 220,000 clones, roughly 85% seen once, with roughly 5.3% in the top ten. This chain joins TRBV7-6 and TRBJ1-2; weak D call: TRBD1 (5 bases). The sequence was collected from a man in his fifties with COVID-19, enrolled during active disease. Material: peripheral blood. The CDR3 DNA reads as TGTGCCAGCAGCCCGCTCCCGACAGAGATCTATGGCTACACCTTC. It translates to CASSPLPTEIYGYTF.